Following are 5 T cell receptor beta chains from one sample sequenced in a study of multiple sclerosis patients with progressive multifocal leukoencephalopathy (dated by TCRdb to between 2018 and 2021). To prepare the library, the immunoSEQ multiplex PCR assay was applied. TCRdb stores this immuneACCESS table with in-frame sequences only. Part of the clones is absent; in the studies checked, under half of the shortfall reflects unresolved V genes, and no reason is known for the rest. The sample table records under 30,000 clones; around 89% of these occur just once. The ten largest clones capture 1.3% of the sample. The time point tag for this specimen amounts to: less than 15 months of natalizumab therapy. According to the study, the label for this sample's treatment or condition signals: on natalizumab therapy at sampling. This specimen was PBMCs, taken from a patient treated with natalizumab. The receptors shown here come from a human donor with multiple sclerosis.

The chain has TRBV20-1 and TRBJ1-1; D gene unclear. Per germline, CDR1 DFQATT and CDR2 SNEGSKA (reference sequence). The CDR3 extends over 11 amino acids. The DNA for the CDR3 is TGCCGGCCCTCCGCCGGCACTGAAGCTTTCTTT. It encodes CRPSAGTEAFF.

The chain has TRBV10-3 and TRBJ1-3; possible D gene TRBD1, 6 bases. Trimming left V 10 bases short and J 0 bases short, with 25 bases between. The CDR3 covers 18 residues. Germline V gene lookup returns CDR1 ENHRY and CDR2 SYGVKD. The CDR3 DNA sequence: TGTGCCACCCGAGTAGATTCGGGGGGCCACGGCTCTGGAAACACCATATATTTT. It encodes CATRVDSGGHGSGNTIYF.

The chain has TRBV11-3 and TRBJ1-3; possible D gene TRBD1, 5 bases. Germline V CDR1 and CDR2: SGHNT, YENEEA. With 3 bases removed from V and 3 bases from J, the gap between germline ends came to 9 bases. There are 14 residues in the CDR3. The CDR3 DNA reads TGTGCCAGCAGCTTGACAGCTTATGGAAACACCATATATTTT. This gives the protein CASSLTAYGNTIYF.

This clone was observed a handful of times. V and J are TRBV6-1 and TRBJ1-2; D is undetermined. CDR1 MNHNS and CDR2 SASEGT come from the germline V gene. The CDR3 has 15 amino acids. The ends were cut back, 2 bases at V and 8 bases at J, with 18 bases in the middle. The CDR3 DNA reads TGTGCCAGCAGTGAACAGGAGACGGCAGTTGAGGGCTACACCTTC. As protein: CASSEQETAVEGYTF.

This clone showed up just once. CDR3: CASSLERWWSDRAETQYF. The CDR3 coding sequence is TGTGCCAGCAGCTTAGAAAGGTGGTGGAGTGACAGGGCGGAGACCCAGTACTTC. The V call is TRBV11-3, the J call TRBJ2-5, with 7 positions matching TRBD1. Germline CDR1 SGHNT, CDR2 YENEEA. The CDR3 runs 18 residues. The J segment lost 5 bases and the V segment lost 0 bases, leaving 15 bases of the junction unmatched.